The T cell receptor beta chain under discussion was sequenced for a study of shared T cell receptors in the human thymus. In this sample, this clone turned up a few times. Clones were read by immunoSEQ multiplex PCR, and TCRdb kept only the in-frame ones, dropping some. The profile shows about 660,000 clones, 88% of them singletons. Separately, the same data were catalogued under a study of human thymus T cells. This second report adds: Thymic and blood repertoires appeared to carry a bias in their V and J gene usage.

The source of this sequence is a boy under three years old with a congenital heart defect. Sequencing was carried out using thymocytes.

CDR3 amino acids: CASSTSGSTDTQYF. CDR3 sequence (DNA): TGTGCCAGCAGCACTAGCGGGAGCACAGATACGCAGTATTTT. V usage is TRBV9 and J usage is TRBJ2-3, with 9 bases identical to TRBD2. V lost 4 bases to trimming and J lost 0 bases; unmatched junction nucleotides: 0. Germline-derived CDR1 and CDR2 are SGDLS and YYNGEE. CDR3 size: 14 residues.